These T cell receptor beta chains were read from a single sample in a study of T cell responses to AZD1222 COVID-19 vaccine. Assay: immunoSEQ multiplex PCR; the TCRdb copy retains only in-frame clones and omits some. The sample lists roughly 100,000 clones; 84% were seen once. The sample in question was peripheral blood, obtained 28 days after the second AZD1222 dose. The origin of the receptors is an adult who received the AZD1222 COVID-19 vaccine. CDR3s leave out the opening cysteine and the closing phenylalanine or tryptophan. D genes are given only for firm matches. Clone size is not always given. Where it is, it says once, few, many or a class for expanded clones.

d_gene: TRBD2
v_gene: TRBV3-1/TRBV3-2
abundance: NA
len: 12
CDR3aa: ASSQGLASNEQF

d_gene: NA
v_gene: TRBV18
abundance: NA
len: 11
CDR3aa: ASSSLEDTEAF

d_gene: NA
v_gene: TRBV3-1/TRBV3-2
abundance: NA
len: 10
CDR3aa: ASSLGRNGYT

d_gene: TRBD1
v_gene: TRBV3-1/TRBV3-2
abundance: NA
len: 15
CDR3aa: ASSHKAGTATNEKLF

d_gene: NA
v_gene: TRBV29-1
abundance: few
len: 11
CDR3aa: SVDGGSGNTIY

d_gene: NA
v_gene: TRBV10-3
abundance: NA
len: 11
CDR3aa: AITGHGGNEQF

d_gene: TRBD2
v_gene: TRBV19
abundance: NA
len: 14
CDR3aa: ASSIRTSGNTDTQY

d_gene: NA
v_gene: TRBV29-1
abundance: few
len: 12
CDR3aa: SVGPGGSDQPQH

d_gene: NA
v_gene: TRBV6-2/TRBV6-3
abundance: NA
len: 11
CDR3aa: ASSYSSGNTIY

d_gene: TRBD1
v_gene: TRBV4-2
abundance: NA
len: 13
CDR3aa: ASSRSTGDNSPLH

d_gene: NA
v_gene: TRBV3-1/TRBV3-2
abundance: NA
len: 12
CDR3aa: ASSLGNSNQPQH

d_gene: TRBD1
v_gene: TRBV5-1
abundance: few
len: 11
CDR3aa: ASSGDRGQGYT

d_gene: NA
v_gene: TRBV6-1
abundance: NA
len: 12
CDR3aa: ASSEGPTYSPLH

d_gene: NA
v_gene: TRBV6-5
abundance: NA
len: 12
CDR3aa: ASSYLTGRDGYT

d_gene: NA
v_gene: TRBV13
abundance: NA
len: 12
CDR3aa: ASSVRPGDGGYT

d_gene: NA
v_gene: TRBV29-1
abundance: few
len: 13
CDR3aa: SVTTISEAFGGYT

d_gene: NA
v_gene: TRBV5-4
abundance: NA
len: 14
CDR3aa: ASSFPAGRTDYGYT

d_gene: NA
v_gene: TRBV28
abundance: NA
len: 13
CDR3aa: ASSFRGGAHYGYT

d_gene: TRBD1
v_gene: TRBV27
abundance: NA
len: 17
CDR3aa: ASTGLPGQGFGGNQPQH

d_gene: TRBD2
v_gene: TRBV5-1
abundance: NA
len: 16
CDR3aa: ASSGGTSGLSSYNEQF

d_gene: TRBD1
v_gene: TRBV19
abundance: once
len: 12
CDR3aa: ASSIRDRNYGYT

d_gene: NA
v_gene: TRBV7-2
abundance: NA
len: 14
CDR3aa: ASSLITGHMNTEAF

d_gene: TRBD2
v_gene: TRBV7-9
abundance: NA
len: 13
CDR3aa: ASSRERGETYEQY

d_gene: TRBD1
v_gene: TRBV5-4
abundance: NA
len: 13
CDR3aa: ASSFDRGTYNEQF

d_gene: NA
v_gene: TRBV12-3/TRBV12-4
abundance: once
len: 9
CDR3aa: ASSKPGFWI

d_gene: TRBD2
v_gene: TRBV27
abundance: NA
len: 15
CDR3aa: ASIQRAGLAVTGELF

d_gene: NA
v_gene: TRBV9
abundance: NA
len: 14
CDR3aa: ASNHPPGAVRQPQH

d_gene: NA
v_gene: TRBV5-6
abundance: NA
len: 17
CDR3aa: ASSFFLEAGDVTNEKLF

d_gene: NA
v_gene: TRBV20-1
abundance: NA
len: 9
CDR3aa: SAPSGNGYT

d_gene: TRBD2
v_gene: TRBV7-3
abundance: few
len: 13
CDR3aa: ASSRLAAEYNEQF

d_gene: TRBD1
v_gene: TRBV27
abundance: NA
len: 15
CDR3aa: ASSFRTGVSSYNEQF

d_gene: TRBD2
v_gene: TRBV20-1
abundance: NA
len: 11
CDR3aa: SASAGGRETQY

d_gene: NA
v_gene: TRBV28
abundance: NA
len: 10
CDR3aa: ASSLRDYGYT

d_gene: NA
v_gene: TRBV19
abundance: NA
len: 13
CDR3aa: ASSIEGGRTDTQY

d_gene: NA
v_gene: TRBV11-2
abundance: NA
len: 10
CDR3aa: ASSLAGWELF

d_gene: TRBD1
v_gene: TRBV10-3
abundance: few
len: 12
CDR3aa: AISGGTGEYGYT

d_gene: NA
v_gene: TRBV28
abundance: NA
len: 14
CDR3aa: ASSLTGRGRYNEQF

d_gene: NA
v_gene: TRBV12-3/TRBV12-4
abundance: NA
len: 11
CDR3aa: ASSPPVGNEQF

d_gene: NA
v_gene: TRBV2
abundance: NA
len: 11
CDR3aa: ASSVSQDYGYT

d_gene: TRBD2
v_gene: TRBV5-6
abundance: NA
len: 14
CDR3aa: ASSLARGARYNEQF

d_gene: TRBD1
v_gene: TRBV2
abundance: NA
len: 13
CDR3aa: ASRPRGVGSTEAF

d_gene: NA
v_gene: TRBV18
abundance: NA
len: 12
CDR3aa: ASSPVQGGGPLH

d_gene: TRBD2
v_gene: TRBV6-2/TRBV6-3
abundance: NA
len: 12
CDR3aa: ASSTWGLTNEQF

d_gene: NA
v_gene: TRBV29-1
abundance: NA
len: 8
CDR3aa: SVTGGPQY

d_gene: NA
v_gene: TRBV10-2
abundance: NA
len: 14
CDR3aa: ASSEGMPGTYNEQF

d_gene: NA
v_gene: TRBV30
abundance: NA
len: 12
CDR3aa: AWSVISSGNTIY

d_gene: TRBD1
v_gene: TRBV3-1/TRBV3-2
abundance: NA
len: 14
CDR3aa: ASSQAGTGTGNTIY

d_gene: TRBD1
v_gene: TRBV5-6
abundance: NA
len: 13
CDR3aa: ASSNRGAVSYEQY

d_gene: NA
v_gene: TRBV19
abundance: medium-sized
len: 11
CDR3aa: ATWDPGTNEQF

d_gene: NA
v_gene: TRBV14
abundance: NA
len: 10
CDR3aa: ASSQVRETQY

d_gene: NA
v_gene: TRBV5-4
abundance: NA
len: 11
CDR3aa: ASSLDRAYEQY

d_gene: NA
v_gene: TRBV2
abundance: NA
len: 11
CDR3aa: ASGQRTNEKLF

d_gene: NA
v_gene: TRBV18
abundance: NA
len: 10
CDR3aa: ASSRGEETQY

d_gene: NA
v_gene: TRBV5-5
abundance: NA
len: 13
CDR3aa: ASSLGAGGLNEQF

d_gene: TRBD1
v_gene: TRBV11-1
abundance: NA
len: 14
CDR3aa: ASSEAAGTGAYEQY

d_gene: TRBD2
v_gene: TRBV3-1/TRBV3-2
abundance: NA
len: 13
CDR3aa: ASSLSGRISYEQY

d_gene: NA
v_gene: TRBV10-2
abundance: NA
len: 11
CDR3aa: ASSDGTTYGYT